This TCR beta chain was observed in a study of long-term antiretroviral therapy in people with HIV. Whole-study results and caveats: Blood sampling spanned 2004 to 2017, possibly under older ART regimens. With ART, diversity went up but was still lower than in transplant donor controls. ART adherence, viral resistance and therapy changes were not recorded.

The run of the v3.0 immunoSEQ assay was at survey level. TCRdb keeps only in-frame clones here, not all; method: immunoSEQ multiplex PCR. The sample lists over 35,000 clones, roughly 80% occurring once. Two or more post-ART PBMC samples, plus at least one pre-ART sample, were available for each donor. The length of the CDR3 is 11 residues. The germline V gene encodes CDR1 DFQATT and CDR2 SNEGSKA (reference sequence). With 3 bases removed from V and 11 bases from J, the gap between germline ends came to 14 bases. On this clone: Its target is not known.

V usage is TRBV20-1 and J usage is TRBJ2-7, with unresolved D. This clonotype originated in a man aged 25 to 45 with HIV. The sequencing here drew on unsorted PBMCs, taken 3.4 years after starting antiretroviral therapy. The DNA of the CDR3 is TGCAGTGCTAGTTTAGGCCAGAAGAAGTACTTC. Its protein product is CSASLGQKKYF.